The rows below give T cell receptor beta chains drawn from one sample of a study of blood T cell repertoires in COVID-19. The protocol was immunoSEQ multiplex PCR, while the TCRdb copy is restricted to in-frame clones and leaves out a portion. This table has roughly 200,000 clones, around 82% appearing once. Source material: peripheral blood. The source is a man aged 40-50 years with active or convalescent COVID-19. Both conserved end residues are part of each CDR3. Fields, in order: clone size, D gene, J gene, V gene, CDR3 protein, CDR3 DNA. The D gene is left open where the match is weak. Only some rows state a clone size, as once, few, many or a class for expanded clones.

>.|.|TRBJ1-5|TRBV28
CASSLLNGGGPQHF
TGTGCCAGCAGTTTATTGAATGGGGGAGGGCCCCAGCATTTT
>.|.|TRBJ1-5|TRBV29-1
CSVSIGGGKQPQHF
TGCAGCGTCTCCATAGGGGGAGGGAAACAGCCCCAGCATTTT
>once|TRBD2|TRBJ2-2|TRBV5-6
CASSLGRLAGEDTGELFF
TGTGCCAGCAGCTTGGGGAGACTAGCGGGGGAGGACACCGGGGAGCTGTTTTTT
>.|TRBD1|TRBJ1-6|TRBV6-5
CASRRTGGNSPLHF
TGTGCCAGCAGACGAACAGGGGGTAATTCACCCCTCCACTTT
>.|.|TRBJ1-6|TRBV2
CASSEQGKNSPLHF
TGTGCCAGCAGTGAACAGGGGAAGAATTCACCCCTCCACTTT
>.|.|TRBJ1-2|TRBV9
CASSQSGFYGYTF
TGTGCCAGCAGCCAGTCAGGTTTCTATGGCTACACCTTC
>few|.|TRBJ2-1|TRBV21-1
CASTPPGLEITSSYNEQFF
TGTGCCAGCACGCCTCCGGGACTAGAGATAACCTCCTCCTACAATGAGCAGTTCTTC
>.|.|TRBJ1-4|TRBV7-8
CASSRHSEKLFF
TGTGCCAGCAGCCGACACAGTGAAAAACTGTTTTTT
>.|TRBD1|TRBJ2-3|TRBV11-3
CASSYGQGGTDTQYF
TGTGCCAGCAGCTACGGACAGGGGGGAACAGATACGCAGTATTTT
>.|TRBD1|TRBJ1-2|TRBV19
CASSRDRGKYNYGYTF
TGTGCCAGTAGTCGGGACAGGGGCAAATATAACTATGGCTACACCTTC
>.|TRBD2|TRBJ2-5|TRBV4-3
CASSQDFPLAGGHTETQYF
TGCGCCAGCAGCCAAGACTTCCCGCTAGCGGGGGGACACACGGAGACCCAGTACTTC
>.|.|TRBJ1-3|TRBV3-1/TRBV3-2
CASSLTTGPSGNTIYF
TGTGCCAGCAGCCTTACGACAGGTCCCTCTGGAAACACCATATATTTT
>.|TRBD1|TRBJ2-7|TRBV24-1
CATSDPGQAREQYF
TGTGCCACCAGTGATCCCGGACAGGCCAGGGAGCAGTACTTC
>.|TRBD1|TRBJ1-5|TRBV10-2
CASSESDRGNQPQHF
TGCGCCAGCAGTGAGTCGGACAGGGGCAATCAGCCCCAGCATTTT
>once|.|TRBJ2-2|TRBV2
CASSVGDRGNTGELFF
TGTGCCAGCAGTGTAGGGGATCGTGGGAACACCGGGGAGCTGTTTTTT